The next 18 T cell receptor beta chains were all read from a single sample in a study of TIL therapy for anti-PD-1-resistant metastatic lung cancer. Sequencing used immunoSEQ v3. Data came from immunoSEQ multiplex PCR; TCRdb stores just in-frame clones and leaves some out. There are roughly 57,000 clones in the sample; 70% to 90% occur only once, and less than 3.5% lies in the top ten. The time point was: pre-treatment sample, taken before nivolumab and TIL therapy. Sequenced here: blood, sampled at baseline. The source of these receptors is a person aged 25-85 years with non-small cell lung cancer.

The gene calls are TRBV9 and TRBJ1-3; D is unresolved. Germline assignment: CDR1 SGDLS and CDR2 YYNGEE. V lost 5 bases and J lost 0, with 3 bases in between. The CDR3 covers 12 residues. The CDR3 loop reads CASRGSGNTIYF. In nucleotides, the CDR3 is TGTGCCAGCAGGGGCTCTGGAAACACCATATATTTT. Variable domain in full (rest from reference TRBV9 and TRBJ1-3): DSGVTQTPKHLITATGQRVTLRCSPRSGDLSVYWYQQSLDQGLQFLIQYYNGEERAKGNILERFSAQQFPDLHSELNLSSLELGDSALYFCASRGSGNTIYFGEGSWLTVV.

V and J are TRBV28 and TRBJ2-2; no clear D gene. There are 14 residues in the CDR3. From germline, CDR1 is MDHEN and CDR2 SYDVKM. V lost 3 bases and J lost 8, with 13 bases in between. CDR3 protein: CASSFPKALGELFF. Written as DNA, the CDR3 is TGTGCCAGCAGTTTTCCCAAAGCCTTGGGGGAGCTGTTTTTT.

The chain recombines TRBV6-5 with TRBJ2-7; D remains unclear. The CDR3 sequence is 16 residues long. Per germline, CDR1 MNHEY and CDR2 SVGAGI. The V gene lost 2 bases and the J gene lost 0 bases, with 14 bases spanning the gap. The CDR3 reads CASSYKPAISSYEQYF. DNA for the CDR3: TGTGCCAGCAGTTACAAGCCGGCTATTAGCTCCTACGAGCAGTACTTC.

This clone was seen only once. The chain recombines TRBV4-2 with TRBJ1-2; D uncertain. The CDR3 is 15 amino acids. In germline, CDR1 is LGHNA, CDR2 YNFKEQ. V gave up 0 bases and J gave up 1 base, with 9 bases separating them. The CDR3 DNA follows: TGTGCCAGCAGCCAAGAGGTGGCAGTTAACTATGGCTACACCTTC. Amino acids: CASSQEVAVNYGYTF.

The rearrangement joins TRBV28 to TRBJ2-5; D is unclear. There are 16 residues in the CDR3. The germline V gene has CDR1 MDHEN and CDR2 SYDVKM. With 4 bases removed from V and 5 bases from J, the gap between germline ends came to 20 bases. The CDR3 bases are TGTGCCAGCAGTTCCCGGTTACGTCTAGATTTGGAGACCCAGTACTTC. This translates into CASSSRLRLDLETQYF.

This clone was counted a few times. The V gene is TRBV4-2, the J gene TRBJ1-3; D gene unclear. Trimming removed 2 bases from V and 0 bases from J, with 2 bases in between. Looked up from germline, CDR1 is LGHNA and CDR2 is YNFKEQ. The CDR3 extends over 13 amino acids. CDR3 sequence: CASSQYSGNTIYF. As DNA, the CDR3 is TGTGCCAGCAGCCAATACTCTGGAAACACCATATATTTT.

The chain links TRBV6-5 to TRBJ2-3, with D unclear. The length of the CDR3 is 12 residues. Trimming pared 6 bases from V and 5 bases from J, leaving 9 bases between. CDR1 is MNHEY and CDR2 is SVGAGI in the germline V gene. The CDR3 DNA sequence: TGTGCCAGCAGGTCAAGGTTAGATACGCAGTATTTT. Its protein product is CASRSRLDTQYF.

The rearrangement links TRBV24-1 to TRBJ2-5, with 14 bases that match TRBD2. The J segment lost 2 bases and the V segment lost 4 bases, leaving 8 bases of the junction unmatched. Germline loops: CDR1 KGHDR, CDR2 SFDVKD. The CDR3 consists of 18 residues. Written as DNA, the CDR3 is TGTGCCACCAGTGAACCGGGACTAGCGGGAGCCCTACAAGAGACCCAGTACTTC. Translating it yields CATSEPGLAGALQETQYF.

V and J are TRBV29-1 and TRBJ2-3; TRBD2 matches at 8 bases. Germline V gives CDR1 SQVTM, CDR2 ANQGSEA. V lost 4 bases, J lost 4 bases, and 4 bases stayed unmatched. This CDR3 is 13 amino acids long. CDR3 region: CSVGGGPADTQYF. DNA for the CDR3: TGCAGCGTTGGCGGGGGGCCCGCAGATACGCAGTATTTT.

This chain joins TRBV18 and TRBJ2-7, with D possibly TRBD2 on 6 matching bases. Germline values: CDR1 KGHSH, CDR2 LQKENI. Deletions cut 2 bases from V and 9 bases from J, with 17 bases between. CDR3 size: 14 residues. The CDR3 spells CASSPWAPGAGQYF. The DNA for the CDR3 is TGTGCCAGCTCACCATGGGCCCCGGGAGCCGGGCAGTACTTC.

CDR3 residues: CASSLSRGEQYF. As DNA, the CDR3 is TGTGCCAGCAGTTTATCGAGGGGGGAGCAGTACTTC. J is TRBJ2-7 and V is TRBV28; D is perhaps TRBD1 (6 bases). This CDR3 has 12 amino acids. V lost 1 base to trimming and J lost 7 bases, with 8 bases between them. CDR1 MDHEN and CDR2 SYDVKM come from the germline V gene. The variable domain in full, completed from reference TRBV28 and TRBJ2-7, reads DVKVTQSSRYLVKRTGEKVFLECVQDMDHENMFWYRQDPGLGLRLIYFSYDVKMKEKGDIPEGYSVSREKKERFSLILESASTNQTSMYLCASSLSRGEQYFGPGTRLTVT.

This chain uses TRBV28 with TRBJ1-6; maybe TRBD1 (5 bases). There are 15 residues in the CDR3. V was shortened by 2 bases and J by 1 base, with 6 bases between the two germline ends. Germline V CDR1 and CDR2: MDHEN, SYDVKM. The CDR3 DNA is TGTGCCAGCAGTTTAGGGGGATCCTATAATTCACCCCTCCACTTT. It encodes CASSLGGSYNSPLHF.

CDR3 residues: CATSDFGRGGDTQYF. The DNA for the CDR3 is TGTGCCACCAGTGATTTCGGCCGAGGTGGAGATACGCAGTATTTT. V and J are TRBV24-1 and TRBJ2-3; the D is unclear. V shed 1 base and J shed 5 bases, with 12 bases lying between them. The CDR3 runs to 15 residues. Germline V CDR1 and CDR2: KGHDR, SFDVKD.

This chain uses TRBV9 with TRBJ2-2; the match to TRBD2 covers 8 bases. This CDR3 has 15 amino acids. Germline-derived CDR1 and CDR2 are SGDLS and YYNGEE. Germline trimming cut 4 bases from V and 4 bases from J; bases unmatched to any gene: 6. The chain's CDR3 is CASSSRGAGTGELFF. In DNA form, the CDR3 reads TGTGCCAGCAGCTCGCGGGGGGCGGGCACCGGGGAGCTGTTTTTT.

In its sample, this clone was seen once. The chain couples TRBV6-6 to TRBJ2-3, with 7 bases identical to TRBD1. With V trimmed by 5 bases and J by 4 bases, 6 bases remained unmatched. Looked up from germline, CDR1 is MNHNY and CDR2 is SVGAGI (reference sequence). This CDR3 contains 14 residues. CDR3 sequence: CASSRDSLSDTQYF. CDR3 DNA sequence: TGTGCCAGCAGTCGGGACAGTCTTTCAGATACGCAGTATTTT.

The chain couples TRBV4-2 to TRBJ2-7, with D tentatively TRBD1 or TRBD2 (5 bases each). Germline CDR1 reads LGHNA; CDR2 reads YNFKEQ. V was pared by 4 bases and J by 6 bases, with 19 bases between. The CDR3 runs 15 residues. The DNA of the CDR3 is TGTGCCAGCAGCCGGACGGGGCTCGCTCCCCGCGAGCAGTACTTC. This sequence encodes CASSRTGLAPREQYF.

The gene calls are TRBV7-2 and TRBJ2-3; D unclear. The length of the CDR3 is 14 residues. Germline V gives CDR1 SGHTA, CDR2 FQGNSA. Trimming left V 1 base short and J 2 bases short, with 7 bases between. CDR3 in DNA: TGTGCCAGCAGCTTAGGGCCCTACACAGATACGCAGTATTTT. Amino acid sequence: CASSLGPYTDTQYF.

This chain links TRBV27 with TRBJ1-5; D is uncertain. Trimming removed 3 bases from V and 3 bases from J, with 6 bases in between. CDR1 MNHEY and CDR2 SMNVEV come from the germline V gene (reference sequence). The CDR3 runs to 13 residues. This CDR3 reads CASSLDLNQPQHF. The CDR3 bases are TGTGCCAGCAGTTTGGACCTCAATCAGCCCCAGCATTTT.